This TCR beta chain was obtained from a study of shared clonotypes between healthy human individuals. Libraries were prepared by immunoSEQ multiplex PCR; TCRdb keeps only in-frame clonotypes and omits some of them. Of some 1 million clones listed, under 80% are singletons. Germline trimming cut 5 bases from V and 7 bases from J; bases unmatched to any gene: 20. This CDR3 region has 19 residues. Germline V CDR1 and CDR2: MGHRA, YSYEKL. The sample comprised memory CD4+ T cells sorted from blood. Subset defined: CD45RA-negative fraction. The source is a man in his late teens or twenties in good health. The V call is TRBV4-1, the J call TRBJ1-4; the match to TRBD1 covers 9 bases. The CDR3 bases are TGCGCCAGCAGCTTCGAAGCCGGGACAGGGATAGCCGGGGGTGAAAAACTGTTTTTT. It encodes CASSFEAGTGIAGGEKLFF.